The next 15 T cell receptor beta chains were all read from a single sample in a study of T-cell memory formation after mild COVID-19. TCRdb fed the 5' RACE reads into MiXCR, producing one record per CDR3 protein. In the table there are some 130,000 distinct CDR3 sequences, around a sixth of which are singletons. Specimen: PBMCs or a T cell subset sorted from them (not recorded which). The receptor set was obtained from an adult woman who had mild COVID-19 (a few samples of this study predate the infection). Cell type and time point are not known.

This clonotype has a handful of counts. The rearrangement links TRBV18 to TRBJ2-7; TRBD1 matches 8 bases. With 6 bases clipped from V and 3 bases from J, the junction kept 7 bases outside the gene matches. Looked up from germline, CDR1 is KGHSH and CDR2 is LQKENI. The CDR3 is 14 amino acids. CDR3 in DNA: TGTGCCAGCTCCTCCGACAGGGGTTTCTACGAGCAGTACTTC. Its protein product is CASSSDRGFYEQYF. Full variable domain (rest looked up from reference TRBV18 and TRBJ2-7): NAGVMQNPRHLVRRRGQEARLRCSPMKGHSHVYWYRQLPEEGLKFMVYLQKENIIDESGMPKERFSAEFPKEGPSILRIQQVVRGDSAAYFCASSSDRGFYEQYFGPGTRLTVT.

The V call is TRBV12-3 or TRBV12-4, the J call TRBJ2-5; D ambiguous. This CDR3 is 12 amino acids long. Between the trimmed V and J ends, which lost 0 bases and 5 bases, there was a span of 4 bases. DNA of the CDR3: TGTGCCAGCAGTTTAGCTTTTGAGACCCAGTACTTC. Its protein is CASSLAFETQYF.

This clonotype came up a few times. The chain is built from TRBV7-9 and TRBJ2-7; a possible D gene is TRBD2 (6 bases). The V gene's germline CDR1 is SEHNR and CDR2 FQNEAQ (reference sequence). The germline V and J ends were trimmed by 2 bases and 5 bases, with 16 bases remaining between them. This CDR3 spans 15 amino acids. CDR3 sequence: CASSLWGGKVHEQYF. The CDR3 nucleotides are TGTGCCAGCAGCTTATGGGGCGGGAAGGTCCACGAGCAGTACTTC. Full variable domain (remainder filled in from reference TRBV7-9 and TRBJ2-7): DTGVSQNPRHKITKRGQNVTFRCDPISEHNRLYWYRQTLGQGPEFLTYFQNEAQLEKSRLLSDRFSAERPKGSFSTLEIQRTEQGDSAMYLCASSLWGGKVHEQYFGPGTRLTVT.

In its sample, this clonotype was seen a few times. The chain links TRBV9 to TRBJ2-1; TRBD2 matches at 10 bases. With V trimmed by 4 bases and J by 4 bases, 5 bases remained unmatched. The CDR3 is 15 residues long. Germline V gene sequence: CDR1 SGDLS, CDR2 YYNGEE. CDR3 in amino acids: CASSTTSGVYNEQFF. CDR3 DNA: TGTGCCAGCAGCACCACTAGCGGGGTGTACAATGAGCAGTTCTTC.

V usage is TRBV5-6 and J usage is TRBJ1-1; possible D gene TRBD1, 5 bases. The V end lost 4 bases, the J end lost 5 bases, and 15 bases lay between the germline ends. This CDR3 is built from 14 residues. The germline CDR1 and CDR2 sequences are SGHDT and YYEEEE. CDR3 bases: TGTGCCAGCAGCCCGAACCCGGGGGGAACTGAAGCTTTCTTT. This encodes CASSPNPGGTEAFF.

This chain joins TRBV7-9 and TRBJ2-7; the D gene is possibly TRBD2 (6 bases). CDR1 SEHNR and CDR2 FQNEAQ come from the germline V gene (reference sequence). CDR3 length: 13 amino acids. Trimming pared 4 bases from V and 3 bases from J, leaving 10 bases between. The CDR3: CASSSGESYEQYF. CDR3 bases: TGTGCCAGCAGCTCGGGGGAGAGCTACGAGCAGTACTTC.

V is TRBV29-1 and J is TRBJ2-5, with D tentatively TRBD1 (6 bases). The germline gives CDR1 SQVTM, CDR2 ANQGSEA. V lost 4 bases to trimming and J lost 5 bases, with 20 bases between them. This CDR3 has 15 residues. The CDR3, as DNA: TGCAGCGTTGTTTTCCCGGCCAGGGGTGGGGAGACCCAGTACTTC. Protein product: CSVVFPARGGETQYF.

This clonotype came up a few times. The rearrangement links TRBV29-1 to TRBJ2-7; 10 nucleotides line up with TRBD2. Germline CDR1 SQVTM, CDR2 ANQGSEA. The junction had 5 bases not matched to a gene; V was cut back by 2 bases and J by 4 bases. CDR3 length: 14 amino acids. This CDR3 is CSVEIASGSYEQYF. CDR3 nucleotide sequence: TGCAGCGTTGAAATCGCTAGCGGGAGTTACGAGCAGTACTTC.

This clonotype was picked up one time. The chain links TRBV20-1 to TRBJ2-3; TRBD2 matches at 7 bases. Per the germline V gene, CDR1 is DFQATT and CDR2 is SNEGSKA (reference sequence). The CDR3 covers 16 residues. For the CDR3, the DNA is TGCGGGGTGGCTCGGCCTAGCGGAAAGAGCACAGATACGCAGTATTTT. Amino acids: CGVARPSGKSTDTQYF.

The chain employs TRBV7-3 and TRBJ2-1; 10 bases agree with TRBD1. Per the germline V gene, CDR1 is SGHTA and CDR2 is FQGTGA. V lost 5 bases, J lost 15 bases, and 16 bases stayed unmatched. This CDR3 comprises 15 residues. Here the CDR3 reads CASSTTGGTAGVVFF. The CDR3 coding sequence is TGTGCCAGCAGCACGACAGGGGGCACAGCGGGAGTGGTGTTCTTC. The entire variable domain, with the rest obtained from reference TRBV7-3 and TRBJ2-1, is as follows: GAGVSQTPSNKVTEKGKYVELRCDPISGHTALYWYRQSLGQGPEFLIYFQGTGAADDSGLPNDRFFAVRPEGSVSTLKIQRTERGDSAVYLCASSTTGGTAGVVFFGPGTRLTVL.

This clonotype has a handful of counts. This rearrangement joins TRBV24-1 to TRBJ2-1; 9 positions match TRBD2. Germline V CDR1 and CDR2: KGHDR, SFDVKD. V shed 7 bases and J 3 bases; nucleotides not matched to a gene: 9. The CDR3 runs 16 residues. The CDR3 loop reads CATSREAGGFYNEQFF. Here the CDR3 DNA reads TGTGCCACCAGCCGAGAAGCGGGAGGTTTCTACAATGAGCAGTTCTTC.

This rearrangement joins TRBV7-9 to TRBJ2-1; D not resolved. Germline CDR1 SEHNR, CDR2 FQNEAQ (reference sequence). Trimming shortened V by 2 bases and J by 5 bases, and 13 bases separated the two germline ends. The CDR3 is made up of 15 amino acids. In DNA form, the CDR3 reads TGTGCCAGCAGCTTAATTAGGTATCGAAACAATGAGCAGTTCTTC. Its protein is CASSLIRYRNNEQFF. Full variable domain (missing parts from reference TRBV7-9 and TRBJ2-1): DTGVSQNPRHKITKRGQNVTFRCDPISEHNRLYWYRQTLGQGPEFLTYFQNEAQLEKSRLLSDRFSAERPKGSFSTLEIQRTEQGDSAMYLCASSLIRYRNNEQFFGPGTRLTVL.

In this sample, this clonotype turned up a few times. CDR3 residues: CASSEGDIHYEQYF. As DNA, the CDR3 is TGTGCCAGCAGTGAAGGGGATATTCACTACGAGCAGTACTTC. The chain links TRBV25-1 to TRBJ2-7, with D uncertain. Looked up from germline, CDR1 is MGHDK and CDR2 is SYGVNS. V was cut by 2 bases and J by 3 bases, with 11 bases left in between. The CDR3 totals 14 residues.

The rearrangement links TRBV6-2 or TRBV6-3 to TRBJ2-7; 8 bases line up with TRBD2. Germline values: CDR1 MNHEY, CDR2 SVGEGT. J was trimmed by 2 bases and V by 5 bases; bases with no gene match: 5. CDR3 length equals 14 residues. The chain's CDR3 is CASSLAGITYEQYF. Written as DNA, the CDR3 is TGTGCCAGCAGTCTAGCGGGTATTACCTACGAGCAGTACTTC.

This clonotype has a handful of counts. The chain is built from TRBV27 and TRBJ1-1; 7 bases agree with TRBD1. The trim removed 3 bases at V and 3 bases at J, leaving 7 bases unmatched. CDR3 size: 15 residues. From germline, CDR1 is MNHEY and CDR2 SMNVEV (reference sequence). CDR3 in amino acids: CASSFIGQADTEAFF. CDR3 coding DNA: TGTGCCAGCAGTTTCATAGGACAGGCGGACACTGAAGCTTTCTTT.